Listed below are T cell receptor beta chains from one sample, sequenced in a study of blood T cell repertoires in COVID-19. Only in-frame clones appear in the TCRdb table, and some are missing; sequencing was by immunoSEQ multiplex PCR. The sample includes a few hundred thousand clones, approximately 83% of them seen just once. Sequencing was carried out using PBMCs or T cells enriched from blood (not recorded which). These receptors originate from a woman aged 40 to 50 with acute COVID-19. Each CDR3 is given with its conserved first and last residue. The D gene is left open where the match is weak. A row's size may be missing; if present it is once, few, many or a size class.

clone_size: NA
v_call: TRBV18
j_call: TRBJ2-7
d_call: NA
cdr3_aa: CASSPDSFYEQYF
cdr3_nt: TGTGCCAGCTCACCCGACAGCTTCTACGAGCAGTACTTC

clone_size: NA
v_call: TRBV6-4
j_call: TRBJ2-1
d_call: NA
cdr3_aa: CASSDGGNSYNEQFF
cdr3_nt: TGTGCCAGCAGTGACGGGGGGAACTCCTACAATGAGCAGTTCTTC

clone_size: NA
v_call: TRBV7-6
j_call: TRBJ2-1
d_call: NA
cdr3_aa: CASSTDSSSYNEQFF
cdr3_nt: TGTGCCAGCAGCACCGACTCAAGCTCCTACAATGAGCAGTTCTTC

clone_size: NA
v_call: TRBV28
j_call: TRBJ2-2
d_call: NA
cdr3_aa: CASSLILGGGELFF
cdr3_nt: TGTGCCAGCAGTTTAATACTCGGGGGAGGGGAGCTGTTTTTT

clone_size: few
v_call: TRBV7-9
j_call: TRBJ1-4
d_call: NA
cdr3_aa: CASSWARRRGNEKLFF
cdr3_nt: TGTGCCAGCAGCTGGGCTCGGAGGCGGGGTAATGAAAAACTGTTTTTT

clone_size: NA
v_call: TRBV27
j_call: TRBJ1-2
d_call: NA
cdr3_aa: CASSSLVSRRDVSYGYTF
cdr3_nt: TGTGCCAGCAGTTCCCTGGTCTCGCGCAGGGATGTTAGCTATGGCTACACCTTC

clone_size: once
v_call: TRBV28
j_call: TRBJ2-1
d_call: TRBD2
cdr3_aa: CASSSKLAGMQFF
cdr3_nt: TGTGCCAGCAGTTCAAAATTAGCGGGAATGCAGTTCTTC

clone_size: NA
v_call: TRBV18
j_call: TRBJ2-6
d_call: NA
cdr3_aa: CASSPTQGTGAGANVLTF
cdr3_nt: TGTGCCAGCTCACCGACACAGGGTACTGGGGCTGGGGCCAACGTCCTGACTTTC

clone_size: NA
v_call: TRBV7-9
j_call: TRBJ1-4
d_call: NA
cdr3_aa: CASSLVLAGLDEKLFF
cdr3_nt: TGTGCCAGCAGCTTAGTATTGGCAGGGTTAGATGAAAAACTGTTTTTT

clone_size: NA
v_call: TRBV9
j_call: TRBJ1-3
d_call: NA
cdr3_aa: CASSSMTGIGGNTIYF
cdr3_nt: TGTGCCAGCAGCAGTATGACAGGTATCGGGGGAAACACCATATATTTT

clone_size: NA
v_call: TRBV3-1/TRBV3-2
j_call: TRBJ1-2
d_call: NA
cdr3_aa: CASSPHGQEGYTF
cdr3_nt: TGTGCCAGCAGTCCCCACGGACAAGAGGGCTACACCTTC

clone_size: NA
v_call: TRBV30
j_call: TRBJ1-1
d_call: NA
cdr3_aa: CAWSGGLWRNTEAFF
cdr3_nt: TGTGCCTGGAGTGGGGGACTCTGGAGGAACACTGAAGCTTTCTTT

clone_size: NA
v_call: TRBV5-1
j_call: TRBJ2-7
d_call: NA
cdr3_aa: CASSLGGHYEQYF
cdr3_nt: TGCGCCAGCAGCTTGGGGGGACACTACGAGCAGTACTTC

clone_size: once
v_call: TRBV5-6
j_call: TRBJ1-4
d_call: NA
cdr3_aa: CASSGMGDTHEKLFF
cdr3_nt: TGTGCCAGCAGCGGTATGGGGGACACCCATGAAAAACTGTTTTTT

clone_size: NA
v_call: TRBV5-4
j_call: TRBJ2-5
d_call: NA
cdr3_aa: CASSVRDPGETQYF
cdr3_nt: TGTGCCAGCAGCGTGCGGGATCCCGGGGAGACCCAGTACTTC

clone_size: NA
v_call: TRBV7-2
j_call: TRBJ1-5
d_call: TRBD1
cdr3_aa: CASSFGTGGAGLNQPQHF
cdr3_nt: TGTGCCAGCAGCTTTGGGACAGGGGGCGCGGGATTGAATCAGCCCCAGCATTTT

clone_size: NA
v_call: TRBV28
j_call: TRBJ2-1
d_call: NA
cdr3_aa: CASSSPLADSYNEQFF
cdr3_nt: TGTGCCAGCTCCTCCCCCCTAGCCGACTCCTACAATGAGCAGTTCTTC

clone_size: NA
v_call: TRBV7-2
j_call: TRBJ1-4
d_call: TRBD1
cdr3_aa: CASSPDRGNEKLFF
cdr3_nt: TGTGCCAGCAGCCCGGACAGGGGTAATGAAAAACTGTTTTTT

clone_size: NA
v_call: TRBV2
j_call: TRBJ1-5
d_call: TRBD1
cdr3_aa: CASSEMAGGNQPQHF
cdr3_nt: TGTGCCAGCAGTGAGATGGCAGGGGGAAATCAGCCCCAGCATTTT

clone_size: NA
v_call: TRBV5-1
j_call: TRBJ2-1
d_call: TRBD2
cdr3_aa: CASTNGLAGGGEQFF
cdr3_nt: TGCGCCAGCACTAATGGACTAGCGGGAGGGGGTGAGCAGTTCTTC

clone_size: NA
v_call: TRBV11-2
j_call: TRBJ2-3
d_call: TRBD2
cdr3_aa: CASSPGFERGPHF
cdr3_nt: TGTGCCAGCAGCCCCGGGTTCGAGCGGGGGCCCCATTTT

clone_size: NA
v_call: TRBV7-9
j_call: TRBJ2-5
d_call: NA
cdr3_aa: CASSPPGGLGETQYF
cdr3_nt: TGTGCCAGCAGCCCCCCCGGAGGACTCGGGGAGACCCAGTACTTC

clone_size: NA
v_call: TRBV4-2
j_call: TRBJ2-3
d_call: NA
cdr3_aa: CASRPEGLGDTQYF
cdr3_nt: TGTGCCAGCAGGCCCGAAGGCCTCGGGGATACGCAGTATTTT

clone_size: NA
v_call: TRBV5-1
j_call: TRBJ2-1
d_call: TRBD2
cdr3_aa: CASSRTSGSIDEQFF
cdr3_nt: TGCGCCAGCAGCCGGACTAGCGGGAGTATAGATGAGCAGTTCTTC

clone_size: NA
v_call: TRBV28
j_call: TRBJ2-2
d_call: TRBD2
cdr3_aa: CATINSGTRGTGELFF
cdr3_nt: TGTGCCACCATAAATTCCGGGACTAGAGGTACCGGGGAGCTGTTTTTT

clone_size: NA
v_call: TRBV6-5
j_call: TRBJ1-4
d_call: NA
cdr3_aa: CASRRANKNEKLFF
cdr3_nt: TGTGCCAGCAGGCGGGCTAACAAAAATGAAAAACTGTTTTTT

clone_size: NA
v_call: TRBV16
j_call: TRBJ1-2
d_call: TRBD1
cdr3_aa: CASSQDRGVGYTF
cdr3_nt: TGTGCCAGCAGCCAAGACAGGGGGGTTGGCTACACCTTC

clone_size: many
v_call: TRBV4-2
j_call: TRBJ1-2
d_call: TRBD1
cdr3_aa: CASSGTGGDYGYTF
cdr3_nt: TGTGCCAGCAGTGGAACAGGGGGCGACTATGGCTACACCTTC

clone_size: NA
v_call: TRBV10-2
j_call: TRBJ2-7
d_call: TRBD2
cdr3_aa: CASSDPGGVPSYEQYF
cdr3_nt: TGCGCCAGCAGCGACCCGGGGGGGGTTCCCTCCTACGAGCAGTACTTC

clone_size: once
v_call: TRBV7-6
j_call: TRBJ2-1
d_call: TRBD2
cdr3_aa: CASSETSGHYNEQFF
cdr3_nt: TGTGCCAGCAGTGAAACTAGCGGCCACTACAATGAGCAGTTCTTC

clone_size: NA
v_call: TRBV10-1
j_call: TRBJ2-7
d_call: TRBD1
cdr3_aa: CASSPGQGATYEQYF
cdr3_nt: TGCGCCAGCAGTCCGGGACAGGGGGCGACCTACGAGCAGTACTTC

clone_size: NA
v_call: TRBV2
j_call: TRBJ1-1
d_call: TRBD1
cdr3_aa: CASGTVMNTEAFF
cdr3_nt: TGTGCCAGTGGGACAGTTATGAACACTGAAGCTTTCTTT

clone_size: NA
v_call: TRBV9
j_call: TRBJ1-6
d_call: NA
cdr3_aa: CASSVDLGGNSPLHF
cdr3_nt: TGTGCCAGCAGCGTGGACCTAGGGGGAAATTCACCCCTCCACTTT

clone_size: NA
v_call: TRBV5-4
j_call: TRBJ2-1
d_call: NA
cdr3_aa: CASSLAGSIGQVF
cdr3_nt: TGTGCCAGCAGCTTGGCTGGCTCCATAGGCCAGGTCTTC

clone_size: NA
v_call: TRBV7-8
j_call: TRBJ1-5
d_call: NA
cdr3_aa: CASSLGPGGTGQPQHF
cdr3_nt: TGTGCCAGCAGCTTAGGTCCGGGGGGGACGGGTCAGCCCCAGCATTTT

clone_size: NA
v_call: TRBV9
j_call: TRBJ2-2
d_call: TRBD2
cdr3_aa: CASSPGLAGNGELFF
cdr3_nt: TGTGCCAGCAGCCCGGGACTAGCGGGGAACGGGGAGCTGTTTTTT

clone_size: NA
v_call: TRBV29-1
j_call: TRBJ2-1
d_call: TRBD2
cdr3_aa: CSVENSGDYNEQFF
cdr3_nt: TGCAGCGTTGAAAACAGCGGGGACTACAATGAGCAGTTCTTC

clone_size: NA
v_call: TRBV2
j_call: TRBJ2-1
d_call: NA
cdr3_aa: CASSEAGGYNEQFF
cdr3_nt: TGTGCCAGCAGTGAAGCCGGGGGCTACAATGAGCAGTTCTTC

clone_size: NA
v_call: TRBV28
j_call: TRBJ1-5
d_call: TRBD1
cdr3_aa: CASSEENPPRDSYNQPQHF
cdr3_nt: TGTGCCAGCAGTGAAGAAAACCCACCCAGGGACAGCTATAATCAGCCCCAGCATTTT

clone_size: NA
v_call: TRBV18
j_call: TRBJ2-5
d_call: TRBD2
cdr3_aa: CASSPGLEETQYF
cdr3_nt: TGTGCCAGCTCACCGGGACTAGAAGAGACCCAGTACTTC

clone_size: NA
v_call: TRBV7-9
j_call: TRBJ2-7
d_call: NA
cdr3_aa: CASSPPRRYEQYF
cdr3_nt: TGTGCCAGCAGCCCCCCCCGGAGGTACGAGCAGTACTTC

clone_size: NA
v_call: TRBV3-1/TRBV3-2
j_call: TRBJ2-2
d_call: TRBD1
cdr3_aa: CASSQGDRGSGELFF
cdr3_nt: TGTGCCAGCAGCCAAGGGGACAGGGGCTCCGGGGAGCTGTTTTTT